The 4 T cell receptor beta chains presented below share a single source sample, sequenced in a study of TIL therapy for anti-PD-1-resistant metastatic lung cancer. The libraries were made with immunoSEQ v3. The assay was immunoSEQ multiplex PCR, and TCRdb's table has in-frame clones only and misses some. The table lists around 26,000 clones, roughly two thirds of them singletons. Time point given: pre-treatment sample, taken before nivolumab and TIL therapy. The tumor samples were excised metastases, mostly pleural nodules or supraclavicular lymph nodes. Sequencing used tumor tissue, obtained at baseline. The receptors were sampled from a woman between 30 and 85 years old with non-small cell lung cancer.

The sample holds a few counts of this clone. The chain recombines TRBV5-6 with TRBJ1-2; tentatively, D is TRBD1 (5 bases). Germline V gives CDR1 SGHDT, CDR2 YYEEEE. V was pared by 4 bases and J by 1 base, with 8 bases between. There are 13 residues in the CDR3. The CDR3 here is CASSQTDNYGYTF. The CDR3 DNA sequence: TGTGCCAGCAGCCAGACAGATAACTATGGCTACACCTTC.

Only a few counts were recorded for this clone. V is TRBV19 and J is TRBJ2-3; D is unclear. V lost 4 bases and J lost 3, with 8 bases in between. CDR1 and CDR2 from the germline V gene are LNHDA and SQIVND (reference sequence). The CDR3 has 13 amino acids. Here the CDR3 reads CASSTSITDTQYF. DNA of the CDR3: TGTGCCAGTAGTACCTCGATTACAGATACGCAGTATTTT.

DNA for the CDR3: TGTGCCAGCACCCACGGAATCAAGGGAAAACTGTTTTTT. Protein product: CASTHGIKGKLFF. The chain recombines TRBV25-1 with TRBJ1-4; D is unclear. Deletions cut 7 bases from V and 10 bases from J, with 16 bases between. The CDR3 has 13 amino acids. Germline CDR1 is MGHDK and CDR2 is SYGVNS.

This clone was picked up one time. This chain uses TRBV6-1 with TRBJ2-1; 7 bases agree with TRBD1. The CDR3 covers 18 residues. CDR1 and CDR2 from the germline V gene are MNHNS and SASEGT. V was clipped by 3 bases and J by 5 bases; unmatched bases: 16. The CDR3 here is CASSERGGGPGRNNEQFF. The CDR3 coding sequence is TGTGCCAGCAGTGAGAGAGGGGGCGGGCCGGGAAGAAACAATGAGCAGTTCTTC.